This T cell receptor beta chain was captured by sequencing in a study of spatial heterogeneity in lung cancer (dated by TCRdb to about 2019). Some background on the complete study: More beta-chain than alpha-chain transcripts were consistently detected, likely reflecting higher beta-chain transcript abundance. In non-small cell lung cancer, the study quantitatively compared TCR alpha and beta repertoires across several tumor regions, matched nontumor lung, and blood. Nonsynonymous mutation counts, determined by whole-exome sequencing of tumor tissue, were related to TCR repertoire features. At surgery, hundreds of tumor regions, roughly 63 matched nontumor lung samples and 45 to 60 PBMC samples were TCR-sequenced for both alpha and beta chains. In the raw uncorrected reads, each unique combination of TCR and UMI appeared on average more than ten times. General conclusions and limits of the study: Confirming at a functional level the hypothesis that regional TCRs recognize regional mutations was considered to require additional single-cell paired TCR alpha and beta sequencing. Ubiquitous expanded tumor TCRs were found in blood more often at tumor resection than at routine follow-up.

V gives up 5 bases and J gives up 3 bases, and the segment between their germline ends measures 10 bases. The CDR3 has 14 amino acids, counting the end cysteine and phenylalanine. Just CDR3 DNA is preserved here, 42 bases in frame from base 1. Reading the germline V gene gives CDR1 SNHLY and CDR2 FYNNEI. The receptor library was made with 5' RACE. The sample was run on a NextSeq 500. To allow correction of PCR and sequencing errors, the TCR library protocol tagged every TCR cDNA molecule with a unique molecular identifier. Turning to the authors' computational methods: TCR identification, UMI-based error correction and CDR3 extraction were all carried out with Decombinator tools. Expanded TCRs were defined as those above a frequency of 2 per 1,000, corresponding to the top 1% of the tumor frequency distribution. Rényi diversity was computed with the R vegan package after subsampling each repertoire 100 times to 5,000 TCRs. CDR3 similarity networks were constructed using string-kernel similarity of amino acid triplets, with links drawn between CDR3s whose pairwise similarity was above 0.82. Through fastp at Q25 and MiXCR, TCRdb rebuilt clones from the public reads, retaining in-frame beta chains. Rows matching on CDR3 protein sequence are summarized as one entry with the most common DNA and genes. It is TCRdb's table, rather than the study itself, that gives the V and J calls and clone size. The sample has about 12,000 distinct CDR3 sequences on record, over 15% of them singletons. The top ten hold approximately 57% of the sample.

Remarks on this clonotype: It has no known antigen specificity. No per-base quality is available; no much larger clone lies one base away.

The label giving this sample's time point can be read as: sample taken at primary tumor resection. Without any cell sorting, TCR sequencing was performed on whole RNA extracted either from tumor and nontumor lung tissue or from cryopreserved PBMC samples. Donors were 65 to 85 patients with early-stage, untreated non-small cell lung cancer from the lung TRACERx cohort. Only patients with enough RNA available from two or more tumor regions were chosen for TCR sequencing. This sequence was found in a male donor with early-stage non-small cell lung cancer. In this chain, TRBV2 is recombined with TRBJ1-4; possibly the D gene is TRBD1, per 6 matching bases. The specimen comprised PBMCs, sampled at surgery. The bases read TGTGCCAGCAGTAAAGGGGGGTCTAATGAAAAACTGTTTTTT. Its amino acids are CASSKGGSNEKLFF.